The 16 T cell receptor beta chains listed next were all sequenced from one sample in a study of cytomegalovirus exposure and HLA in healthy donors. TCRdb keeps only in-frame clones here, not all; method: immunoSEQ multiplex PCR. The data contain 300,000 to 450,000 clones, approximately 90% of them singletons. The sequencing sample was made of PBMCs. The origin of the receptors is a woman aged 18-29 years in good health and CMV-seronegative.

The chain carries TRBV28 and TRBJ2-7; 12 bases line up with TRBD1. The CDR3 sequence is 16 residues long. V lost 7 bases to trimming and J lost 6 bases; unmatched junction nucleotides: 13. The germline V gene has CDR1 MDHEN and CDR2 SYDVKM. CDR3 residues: CASNPNRWGQGAEQYF. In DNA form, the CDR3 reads TGTGCCAGCAACCCTAACCGGTGGGGACAGGGGGCCGAGCAGTACTTC.

DNA of the CDR3: TGTGCCAGCAGCAGGACAGTTAGCACAGATACGCAGTATTTT. It translates to CASSRTVSTDTQYF. This chain links TRBV5-6 with TRBJ2-3, with a possible D match to TRBD1 (6 bases). V lost 4 bases to trimming and J lost 0 bases, with 9 bases between them. The CDR3 is 14 residues long. In germline, CDR1 is SGHDT, CDR2 YYEEEE.

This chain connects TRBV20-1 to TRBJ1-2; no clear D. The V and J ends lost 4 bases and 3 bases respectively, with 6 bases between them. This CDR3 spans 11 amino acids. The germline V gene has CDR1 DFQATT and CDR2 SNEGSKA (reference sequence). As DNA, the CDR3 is TGCAGTGCTACCCCATACTATGGCTACACCTTC. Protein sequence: CSATPYYGYTF.

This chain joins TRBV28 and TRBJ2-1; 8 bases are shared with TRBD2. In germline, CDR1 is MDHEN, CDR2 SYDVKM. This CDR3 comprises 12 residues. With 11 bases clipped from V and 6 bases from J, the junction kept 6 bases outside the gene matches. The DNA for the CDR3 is TGTGCCGGCGGGCTAGCGGGCAATGAGCAGTTCTTC. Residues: CAGGLAGNEQFF.

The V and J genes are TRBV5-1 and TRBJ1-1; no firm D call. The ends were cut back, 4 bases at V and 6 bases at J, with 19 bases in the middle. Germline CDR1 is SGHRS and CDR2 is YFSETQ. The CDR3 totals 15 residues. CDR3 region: CASSLRLEVSAEAFF. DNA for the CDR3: TGCGCCAGCAGCCTCCGGTTAGAGGTTAGCGCTGAAGCTTTCTTT.

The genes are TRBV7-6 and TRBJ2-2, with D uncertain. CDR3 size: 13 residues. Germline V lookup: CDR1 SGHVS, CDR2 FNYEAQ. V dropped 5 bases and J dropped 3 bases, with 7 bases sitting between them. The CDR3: CASSPADTGELFF. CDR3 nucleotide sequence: TGTGCCAGCAGCCCCGCGGACACCGGGGAGCTGTTTTTT.

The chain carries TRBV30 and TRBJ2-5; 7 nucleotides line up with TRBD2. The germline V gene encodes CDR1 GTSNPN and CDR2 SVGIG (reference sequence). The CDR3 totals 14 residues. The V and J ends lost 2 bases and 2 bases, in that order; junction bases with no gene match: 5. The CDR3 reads CAWSFRRGQETQYF. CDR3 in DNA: TGTGCCTGGAGTTTTAGGCGGGGGCAAGAGACCCAGTACTTC.

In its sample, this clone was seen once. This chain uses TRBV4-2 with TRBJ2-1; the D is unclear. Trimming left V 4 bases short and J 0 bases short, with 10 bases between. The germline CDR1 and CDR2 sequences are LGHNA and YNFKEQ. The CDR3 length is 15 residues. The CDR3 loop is CASSLETVSYNEQFF. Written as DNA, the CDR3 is TGTGCCAGCAGCCTAGAGACTGTCTCCTACAATGAGCAGTTCTTC.

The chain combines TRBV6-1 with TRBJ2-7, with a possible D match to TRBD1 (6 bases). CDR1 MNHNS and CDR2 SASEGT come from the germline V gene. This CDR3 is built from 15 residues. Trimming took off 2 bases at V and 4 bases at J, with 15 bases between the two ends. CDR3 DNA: TGTGCCAGCAGTGAACCGGGACACGGCAAATACGAGCAGTACTTC. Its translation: CASSEPGHGKYEQYF.

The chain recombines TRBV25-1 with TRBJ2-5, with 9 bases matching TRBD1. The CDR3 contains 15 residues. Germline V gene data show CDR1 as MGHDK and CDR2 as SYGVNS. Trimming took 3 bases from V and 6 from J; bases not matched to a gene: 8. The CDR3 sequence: CASSDYRGPQQTQYF. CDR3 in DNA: TGTGCCAGCAGTGATTACAGGGGGCCCCAGCAGACCCAGTACTTC.

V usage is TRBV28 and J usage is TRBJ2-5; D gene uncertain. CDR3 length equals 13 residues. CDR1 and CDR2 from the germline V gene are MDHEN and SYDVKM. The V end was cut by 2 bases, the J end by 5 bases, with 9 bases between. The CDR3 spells CASSLRRLETQYF. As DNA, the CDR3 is TGTGCCAGCAGTTTAAGGAGATTGGAGACCCAGTACTTC.

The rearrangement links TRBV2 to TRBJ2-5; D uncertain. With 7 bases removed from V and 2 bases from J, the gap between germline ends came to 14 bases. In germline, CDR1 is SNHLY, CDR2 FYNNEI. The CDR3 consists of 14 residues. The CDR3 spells CASNQRNSQETQYF. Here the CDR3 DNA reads TGTGCCAGCAATCAAAGAAACTCACAAGAGACCCAGTACTTC.

The CDR3 loop is CASSVAGGLVGAEAFF. CDR3 nucleotide sequence: TGTGCCAGCAGCGTAGCTGGGGGACTAGTTGGCGCTGAAGCTTTCTTT. The chain links TRBV9 to TRBJ1-1, with D possibly TRBD1 on 5 matching bases. Germline-derived CDR1 and CDR2 are SGDLS and YYNGEE. The CDR3 totals 16 residues. Deletions cut 0 bases from V and 6 bases from J, with 18 bases between.

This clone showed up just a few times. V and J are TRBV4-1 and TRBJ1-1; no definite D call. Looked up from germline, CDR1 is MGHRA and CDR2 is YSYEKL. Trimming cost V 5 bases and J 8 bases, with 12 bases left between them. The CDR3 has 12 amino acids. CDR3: CASSSKRREAFF. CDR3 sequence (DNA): TGCGCCAGCAGCTCCAAGCGGCGAGAAGCTTTCTTT.

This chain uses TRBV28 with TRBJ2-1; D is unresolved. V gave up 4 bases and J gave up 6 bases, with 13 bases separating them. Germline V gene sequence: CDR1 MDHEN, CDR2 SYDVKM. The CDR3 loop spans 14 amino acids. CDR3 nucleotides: TGTGCCAGCAGTTCACTACCCCTTCCCAATGAGCAGTTCTTC. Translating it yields CASSSLPLPNEQFF.

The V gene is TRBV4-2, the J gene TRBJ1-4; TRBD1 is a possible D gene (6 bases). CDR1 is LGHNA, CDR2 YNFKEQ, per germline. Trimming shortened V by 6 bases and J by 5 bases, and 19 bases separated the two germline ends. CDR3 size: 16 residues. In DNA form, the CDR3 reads TGTGCCAGCAGTCCCGAACCACAGGGACTAAATGAAAAACTGTTTTTT. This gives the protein CASSPEPQGLNEKLFF.